A single sample is the source of the 9 T cell receptor beta chains below, sequenced in a study of shared clonotypes between healthy human individuals. The repertoire was sequenced with immunoSEQ multiplex PCR; TCRdb's copy has only in-frame clones and lacks some. The sample holds about 710,000 clones, approximately 77% seen once. Sequenced sample: memory CD4+ T cells sorted from blood. Subset meaning: CD45RA-negative fraction. The receptors originated from a woman between 25 and 40 years old in good health.

The chain couples TRBV29-1 to TRBJ1-2; TRBD1 is a possible D gene (5 bases). Germline-derived CDR1 and CDR2 are SQVTM and ANQGSEA. The V end was cut by 4 bases, the J end by 6 bases, with 15 bases between. This CDR3 has 13 residues. The CDR3 DNA follows: TGCAGCGTTGTTCTGATAGACAGCGATGGCTACACCTTC. Translating it yields CSVVLIDSDGYTF. The full variable domain, completed using reference TRBV29-1 and TRBJ1-2, is SAVISQKPSRDICQRGTSLTIQCQVDSQVTMMFWYRQQPGQSLTLIATANQGSEATYESGFVIDKFPISRPNLTFSTLTVSNMSPEDSSIYLCSVVLIDSDGYTFGSGTRLTVV.

The chain joins TRBV27 to TRBJ1-2; tentative D call: TRBD1 (5 bases). Trimming shortened V by 7 bases and J by 4 bases, and 19 bases separated the two germline ends. The CDR3 sequence is 15 residues long. Looked up from germline, CDR1 is MNHEY and CDR2 is SMNVEV (reference sequence). CDR3 DNA: TGTGCCAGCATACTCCGGTGGGGGATGGGCTATGGCTACACCTTC. Residues: CASILRWGMGYGYTF.

The chain uses TRBV14 and TRBJ2-7; 8 nucleotides line up with TRBD2. The V and J ends lost 4 bases and 6 bases, in that order; junction bases with no gene match: 17. Germline CDR1 and CDR2: SGHDN and FVKESK. This CDR3 contains 17 residues. The CDR3 loop reads CASSLGGLSGTVSEQYF. The CDR3 nucleotides are TGTGCCAGCAGCCTCGGAGGGCTTAGCGGGACCGTCAGCGAGCAGTACTTC.

The chain employs TRBV10-3 and TRBJ2-3; D possibly corresponds to TRBD1 (5 bases). Trimming took 4 bases from V and 6 from J, leaving 8 bases between them. This CDR3 contains 12 residues. Germline assignment: CDR1 ENHRY and CDR2 SYGVKD. CDR3 amino acids: CAISVQGDTQYF. For the CDR3, the DNA is TGTGCCATCAGTGTGCAGGGCGATACGCAGTATTTT.

The chain combines TRBV6-6 with TRBJ1-5; a possible D gene is TRBD1 (5 bases). The CDR3 is made up of 15 amino acids. Germline-derived CDR1 and CDR2 are MNHNY and SVGAGI (reference sequence). V lost 7 bases and J lost 5, with 18 bases in between. CDR3 coding DNA: TGTGCCAGCAAAAAAGGGGATACGGGGGATCAGCCCCAGCATTTT. This translates into CASKKGDTGDQPQHF.

The rearrangement joins TRBV19 to TRBJ2-7; D perhaps matches TRBD1 (6 bases). The CDR3 totals 12 residues. Germline V gene lookup returns CDR1 LNHDA and CDR2 SQIVND (reference sequence). V lost 9 bases to trimming and J lost 3 bases, with 12 bases between them. CDR3: CARPGQNYEQYF. CDR3 in DNA: TGTGCCAGGCCGGGACAAAACTACGAGCAGTACTTC. Full variable domain (outside the CDR3, taken from reference TRBV19 and TRBJ2-7): DGGITQSPKYLFRKEGQNVTLSCEQNLNHDAMYWYRQDPGQGLRLIYYSQIVNDFQKGDIAEGYSVSREKKESFPLTVTSAQKNPTAFYLCARPGQNYEQYFGPGTRLTVT.

The chain is built from TRBV2 and TRBJ2-6; TRBD1 matches 7 bases. The V gene end was trimmed by 10 bases and the J gene end by 3 bases; junction bases not matched to a gene: 6. Germline CDR1 and CDR2: SNHLY and FYNNEI. The CDR3 sequence is 14 residues long. The CDR3 is CATARDSGANVLTF. In nucleotides, the CDR3 is TGTGCCACGGCGAGGGACAGTGGGGCCAACGTCCTGACTTTC.

This chain connects TRBV28 to TRBJ2-1; unclear D gene. In germline, CDR1 is MDHEN, CDR2 SYDVKM. This CDR3 has 14 residues. The V end was cut by 2 bases, the J end by 4 bases, with 9 bases between. CDR3 nucleotide sequence: TGTGCCAGCAGTTTAGGTAATCTATACAATGAGCAGTTCTTC. This gives the protein CASSLGNLYNEQFF.

This clone was detected many times. The chain has TRBV5-4 and TRBJ2-3; 10 bases are shared with TRBD2. V was pared by 6 bases and J by 5 bases, with 9 bases of the junction left unmatched. The CDR3 is made up of 15 amino acids. Germline lookup yields CDR1 SGHNT and CDR2 YYREEE (reference sequence). This CDR3 reads CASTSLAGAGDTQYF. As DNA, the CDR3 is TGTGCCAGCACTTCGCTAGCGGGAGCTGGAGATACGCAGTATTTT. Filled out from reference TRBV5-4 and TRBJ2-3, the complete variable domain reads ETGVTQSPTHLIKTRGQQVTLRCSSQSGHNTVSWYQQALGQGPQFIFQYYREEENGRGNFPPRFSGLQFPNYSSELNVNALELDDSALYLCASTSLAGAGDTQYFGPGTRLTVL.